Sequencing of this T cell receptor (beta chain) was carried out in a study of blood T cell repertoires in COVID-19. The CDR3 runs 15 residues. Per the germline V gene, CDR1 is SGHTS and CDR2 is YDEGEE. Trimming removed 4 bases from V and 13 bases from J, with 21 bases in between. Some clones are missing from TCRdb's copy, which holds only in-frame ones; the method was immunoSEQ multiplex PCR. The sample shows 250,000 to 300,000 clones, roughly nine tenths of them seen only once. This receptor was taken from a woman aged 25 to 39 with COVID-19, enrolled during active disease. V usage is TRBV5-8 and J usage is TRBJ1-6; a possible D gene is TRBD1 (6 bases). Sequencing was performed on peripheral blood. DNA for the CDR3: TGTGCCAGCAGCGTACTCAGGGGATTCGGATTTCCCCTCCACTTT. Encoded protein: CASSVLRGFGFPLHF.